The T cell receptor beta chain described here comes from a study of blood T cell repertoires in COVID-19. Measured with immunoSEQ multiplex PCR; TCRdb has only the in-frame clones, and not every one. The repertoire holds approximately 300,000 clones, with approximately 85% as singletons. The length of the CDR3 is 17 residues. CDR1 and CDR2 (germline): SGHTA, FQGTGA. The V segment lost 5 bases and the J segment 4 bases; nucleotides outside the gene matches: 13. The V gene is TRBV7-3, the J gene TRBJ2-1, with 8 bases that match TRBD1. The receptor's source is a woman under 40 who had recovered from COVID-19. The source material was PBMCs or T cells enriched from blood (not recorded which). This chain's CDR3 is CASSAIDQGANYNEQFF. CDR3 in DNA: TGTGCCAGCAGCGCCATTGACCAGGGGGCTAATTACAATGAGCAGTTCTTC.